Following are 26 T cell receptor beta chains from one sample sequenced in a study of blood T cell repertoires in COVID-19. The protocol was immunoSEQ multiplex PCR, while the TCRdb copy is restricted to in-frame clones and leaves out a portion. The data hold 40,000 or so clones, with around 90% observed a single time. The sequencing sample was made of peripheral blood. The receptors derive from a man aged 55 to 70 with COVID-19, enrolled during active disease.

The V call is TRBV6-5, the J call TRBJ1-6; 8 nucleotides line up with TRBD1. CDR1 MNHEY and CDR2 SVGAGI come from the germline V gene. J lost 9 bases, V lost 4 bases, and 8 bases had no gene match. This CDR3 has 15 amino acids. The DNA for the CDR3 is TGTGCCAGCAGTTCTGACAGGGGACGGGGTTCACCCCTCCACTTT. Translation: CASSSDRGRGSPLHF.

This chain joins TRBV18 and TRBJ2-5; D unclear. Trimming took off 6 bases at V and 1 base at J, with 6 bases between the two ends. The CDR3 consists of 12 residues. Germline V gene data show CDR1 as KGHSH and CDR2 as LQKENI. The CDR3 DNA sequence: TGTGCCAGCTCTTCCTTCCAAGAGACCCAGTACTTC. Its translation: CASSSFQETQYF. Together with reference TRBV18 and TRBJ2-5, the CDR3 gives the full variable domain: NAGVMQNPRHLVRRRGQEARLRCSPMKGHSHVYWYRQLPEEGLKFMVYLQKENIIDESGMPKERFSAEFPKEGPSILRIQQVVRGDSAAYFCASSSFQETQYFGPGTRLLVL.

This sequence joins TRBV3-1 (or the pseudogene TRBV3-2) and TRBJ2-3, with D perhaps matching TRBD1 (5 bases). The CDR3 consists of 16 residues. Germline V CDR1 and CDR2: LGHDT, YNNKEL (reference sequence). The ends were cut back, 5 bases at V and 2 bases at J, with 17 bases in the middle. CDR3 DNA sequence: TGTGCCAGCAGCACGCGACAGAAGGGTGACACAGATACGCAGTATTTT. Protein sequence: CASSTRQKGDTDTQYF.

The rearrangement uses TRBV25-1 and TRBJ1-2; 7 positions match TRBD1. Trimming at V came to 5 bases and at J to 6 bases, leaving 12 bases not matched to a gene. Germline CDR1 and CDR2: MGHDK and SYGVNS. This CDR3 region has 15 residues. The CDR3 loop is CASSKTGTAYHGYTF. CDR3 in DNA: TGTGCCAGCAGTAAGACCGGGACAGCTTATCATGGCTACACCTTC.

The chain employs TRBV2 and TRBJ1-1, with 7 bases aligning to TRBD1. CDR1 and CDR2 (germline): SNHLY, FYNNEI. The CDR3 has 14 residues. Trimming removed 4 bases from V and 8 bases from J; junction bases left unmatched: 10. The CDR3 here is CASSAQNHRGEAFF. The CDR3 coding sequence is TGTGCCAGCAGTGCCCAAAACCACAGGGGCGAAGCTTTCTTT.

This chain links TRBV5-1 with TRBJ2-3; D may be TRBD2 (5 bases). Trimming removed 4 bases at V and 9 bases at J, with 21 bases between. Germline V lookup: CDR1 SGHRS, CDR2 YFSETQ. This CDR3 contains 15 residues. In DNA, the CDR3 is TGCGCCAGCAGCCAACGGCCTGGCGAGGGAATCACGCAGTATTTT. Residues: CASSQRPGEGITQYF.

The V gene is TRBV5-4, the J gene TRBJ1-1, with 8 bases matching TRBD1. There are 16 residues in the CDR3. Germline V gene sequence: CDR1 SGHNT, CDR2 YYREEE (reference sequence). J gave up 2 bases and V 3 bases, and 9 bases lay outside the gene matches. CDR3 coding DNA: TGTGCCAGCAGCTCGGAACCGGGACAGGTAAACACTGAAGCTTTCTTT. Translated: CASSSEPGQVNTEAFF.

The gene calls are TRBV7-9 and TRBJ2-3; 8 bases line up with TRBD2. V lost 3 bases to trimming and J lost 5 bases; unmatched junction nucleotides: 10. The CDR3 has 16 amino acids. CDR1 and CDR2 (germline): SEHNR, FQNEAQ (reference sequence). The DNA of the CDR3 is TGTGCCAGCAGCTTGTCCCCCGCGGGAGGTTTAGATACGCAGTATTTT. Translated: CASSLSPAGGLDTQYF.

The V and J genes are TRBV5-4 and TRBJ2-3; unclear D gene. This CDR3 has 14 residues. The V gene lost 1 base and the J gene lost 2 bases, with 8 bases spanning the gap. Germline CDR1 is SGHNT and CDR2 is YYREEE (reference sequence). The CDR3 loop reads CASSLRTYTDTQYF. CDR3 nucleotide sequence: TGTGCCAGCAGCTTGCGCACCTACACAGATACGCAGTATTTT.

The rearrangement joins TRBV7-9 to TRBJ2-3, with 7 bases fitting TRBD2. The V gene's germline CDR1 is SEHNR and CDR2 FQNEAQ (reference sequence). V shed 1 base and J 8 bases; nucleotides not matched to a gene: 9. The CDR3 is made up of 15 amino acids. The CDR3 region has the DNA TGTGCCAGCAGCTTAGTTTTGGCGGGAGCGTCTACGCAGTATTTT. Protein product: CASSLVLAGASTQYF. The variable domain in full, with the rest retrieved from reference TRBV7-9 and TRBJ2-3, is DTGVSQNPRHKITKRGQNVTFRCDPISEHNRLYWYRQTLGQGPEFLTYFQNEAQLEKSRLLSDRFSAERPKGSFSTLEIQRTEQGDSAMYLCASSLVLAGASTQYFGPGTRLTVL.

The chain combines TRBV10-3 with TRBJ1-6; 10 nucleotides agree with TRBD1. Germline CDR1 and CDR2: ENHRY and SYGVKD. The CDR3 spans 15 residues. The V segment lost 2 bases and the J segment 5 bases; nucleotides outside the gene matches: 0. The CDR3 nucleotides read TGTGCCATCAGTGAGGGACAGGGGGATAATTCACCCCTCCACTTT. Its protein product is CAISEGQGDNSPLHF.

The chain carries TRBV28 and TRBJ2-1; TRBD1 aligns across 7 bases. Unmatched junction bases numbered 8, after V lost 6 bases and J lost 3 bases. This CDR3 is built from 15 residues. Germline CDR1 reads MDHEN; CDR2 reads SYDVKM. The CDR3 region is CASRGNRGGYNEQFF. The CDR3 DNA is TGTGCCAGCAGGGGAAACAGGGGCGGCTACAATGAGCAGTTCTTC. Using reference TRBV28 and TRBJ2-1 for the parts outside the CDR3, the full variable domain is DVKVTQSSRYLVKRTGEKVFLECVQDMDHENMFWYRQDPGLGLRLIYFSYDVKMKEKGDIPEGYSVSREKKERFSLILESASTNQTSMYLCASRGNRGGYNEQFFGPGTRLTVL.

The chain employs TRBV30 and TRBJ2-7; TRBD1 is a possible D gene (6 bases). Germline CDR1 is GTSNPN and CDR2 is SVGIG (reference sequence). CDR3 length equals 13 residues. V was cut by 4 bases and J by 6 bases, with 16 bases left in between. The CDR3 here is CAWKTGPPPEQYF. The DNA of the CDR3 is TGTGCCTGGAAGACAGGTCCCCCGCCCGAGCAGTACTTC.

The rearrangement joins TRBV6-6 to TRBJ2-1; D may be TRBD1 (5 bases). The CDR3 length is 14 residues. Trimming shortened V by 6 bases and J by 5 bases, and 14 bases separated the two germline ends. Per the germline V gene, CDR1 is MNHNY and CDR2 is SVGAGI (reference sequence). Here the CDR3 DNA reads TGTGCCAGCAGCGACCAAAGGGGAAACAATGAGCAGTTCTTC. Translation gives CASSDQRGNNEQFF.

The chain carries TRBV9 and TRBJ1-4; D is undetermined. This CDR3 has 13 residues. CDR1 is SGDLS, CDR2 YYNGEE, per germline. Trimming took off 1 base at V and 7 bases at J, with 8 bases between the two ends. CDR3 residues: CASSVTEGEKLFF. CDR3 bases: TGTGCCAGCAGCGTAACCGAGGGTGAAAAACTGTTTTTT.

This clone has more than one count but fewer than ten. This chain links TRBV29-1 with TRBJ1-5; D is unresolved. Trimming removed 5 bases at V and 3 bases at J, with 11 bases between. The CDR3 loop spans 13 amino acids. Germline-derived CDR1 and CDR2 are SQVTM and ANQGSEA. This CDR3 reads CSVNWGVNQPQHF. In nucleotides, the CDR3 is TGCAGCGTTAATTGGGGAGTCAATCAGCCCCAGCATTTT.

This chain connects TRBV6-2 or TRBV6-3 to TRBJ2-7; 12 positions agree with TRBD2. The CDR3 extends over 14 amino acids. In germline, CDR1 is MNHEY, CDR2 SVGEGT. With 5 bases clipped from V and 6 bases from J, the junction kept 5 bases outside the gene matches. The CDR3 here is CASSRLAGVREQYF. CDR3 DNA sequence: TGTGCCAGCAGTCGACTAGCGGGAGTCCGCGAGCAGTACTTC.

This clone was recorded a few times. This chain links TRBV9 with TRBJ2-7; TRBD1 aligns across 10 bases. The V and J ends lost 3 bases and 1 base, in that order; junction bases with no gene match: 7. CDR1 SGDLS and CDR2 YYNGEE come from the germline V gene. This CDR3 comprises 16 residues. CDR3 loop: CASSAAPGQGSYEQYF. CDR3 DNA: TGTGCCAGCAGCGCCGCACCGGGACAGGGGTCCTACGAGCAGTACTTC.

V gene TRBV2 combines with J gene TRBJ1-2; D ambiguous. The CDR3 contains 12 residues. The V gene's germline CDR1 is SNHLY and CDR2 FYNNEI. V was shortened by 6 bases and J by 8 bases, with 13 bases between the two germline ends. The CDR3 is CASREDLVGYTF. The CDR3 nucleotides are TGTGCCAGCAGGGAGGATCTTGTGGGCTACACCTTC.

J is TRBJ1-1 and V is TRBV12-3 or TRBV12-4; 7 bases fit TRBD1. The V gene end was trimmed by 6 bases and the J gene end by 4 bases; junction bases not matched to a gene: 5. The CDR3 is made up of 13 amino acids. The CDR3: CASRSTGTTEAFF. CDR3 nucleotides: TGTGCCAGCAGGTCGACAGGGACCACTGAAGCTTTCTTT.

The rearrangement joins TRBV5-1 to TRBJ2-7; 7 positions agree with TRBD1. The germline gives CDR1 SGHRS, CDR2 YFSETQ. The CDR3 sequence is 16 residues long. V was pared by 0 bases and J by 2 bases, with 8 bases of the junction left unmatched. CDR3 sequence (DNA): TGCGCCAGCAGCTTGGGGGGGACAGCCCTACCCTACGAGCAGTACTTC. This codes for CASSLGGTALPYEQYF.

V and J are TRBV7-9 and TRBJ2-1, with D perhaps TRBD1 (6 bases). The V end lost 10 bases, the J end lost 10 bases, and 23 bases lay between the germline ends. The CDR3 sequence is 14 residues long. Germline V gene lookup returns CDR1 SEHNR and CDR2 FQNEAQ (reference sequence). CDR3 loop: CATSGNRVEGEQFF. The CDR3 coding sequence is TGTGCCACCTCAGGTAACAGGGTAGAAGGCGAGCAGTTCTTC.

The gene calls are TRBV18 and TRBJ1-2; D is perhaps TRBD1 (5 bases). The germline V gene encodes CDR1 KGHSH and CDR2 LQKENI. The CDR3 has 15 amino acids. Deletions cut 3 bases from V and 0 bases from J, with 11 bases between. The CDR3 DNA reads as TGTGCCAGCTCACCCCGGACATTTTCTAACTATGGCTACACCTTC. It translates to CASSPRTFSNYGYTF.

This clone was seen only a few times. The chain carries TRBV6-4 and TRBJ2-3; 8 nucleotides match TRBD2. The length of the CDR3 is 18 residues. After removal of 8 bases from V and 4 bases from J, the junction contained 20 bases not matched to a gene. The germline CDR1 and CDR2 sequences are MRHNA and SNTAGT. The CDR3 DNA reads TGTGCCAGCCAAAAGTGGAGCGGGAGAGTGGTTCCAGCAGATACGCAGTATTTT. This translates into CASQKWSGRVVPADTQYF.

The rearrangement links TRBV6-5 to TRBJ1-2, with D maybe TRBD1 (6 bases). The CDR3 length is 12 residues. The germline V gene has CDR1 MNHEY and CDR2 SVGAGI. Trimming removed 5 bases from V and 4 bases from J, with 8 bases in between. The CDR3 region has the DNA TGTGCCAGCAGTACGGACAGCTATGGCTACACCTTC. This gives the protein CASSTDSYGYTF.

This clone has just a few counts. This chain joins TRBV28 and TRBJ1-6; 7 nucleotides agree with TRBD1. The trim removed 7 bases at V and 4 bases at J, leaving 13 bases unmatched. CDR3 length: 17 amino acids. Germline values: CDR1 MDHEN, CDR2 SYDVKM. The CDR3 nucleotides read TGTGCCAGCACGAAGAACAGACAGGGCACGTATAATTCACCCCTCCACTTT. Translation gives CASTKNRQGTYNSPLHF. Filled out from reference TRBV28 and TRBJ1-6, the complete variable domain reads DVKVTQSSRYLVKRTGEKVFLECVQDMDHENMFWYRQDPGLGLRLIYFSYDVKMKEKGDIPEGYSVSREKKERFSLILESASTNQTSMYLCASTKNRQGTYNSPLHFGNGTRLTVT.